The next 21 T cell receptor beta chains were all read from a single sample in a study of shared clonotypes between healthy human individuals. Method: immunoSEQ multiplex PCR; TCRdb's copy keeps in-frame clones and lacks some. The table has millions of clones, roughly 94% seen once. Sequencing used naive CD4+ T cells sorted from blood. The subset here: CD45RA+ positively selected. These receptors all stem from a man between 18 and 35 years old in good health.

The rearrangement links TRBV30 to TRBJ2-3; D is uncertain. In germline, CDR1 is GTSNPN, CDR2 SVGIG (reference sequence). This CDR3 comprises 12 residues. Trimming shortened V by 1 base and J by 2 bases, and 4 bases separated the two germline ends. In DNA, the CDR3 is TGTGCCTGGAGTGACATCACAGATACGCAGTATTTT. Translated: CAWSDITDTQYF.

This clone appeared once. The rearrangement joins TRBV6-5 to TRBJ2-5; D ambiguous. Germline V lookup: CDR1 MNHEY, CDR2 SVGAGI. CDR3 size: 14 residues. With 4 bases removed from V and 0 bases from J, the gap between germline ends came to 9 bases. CDR3 loop: CASSSQQNQETQYF. In DNA form, the CDR3 reads TGTGCCAGCAGTTCTCAACAGAACCAAGAGACCCAGTACTTC.

The chain employs TRBV5-1 and TRBJ2-1; 8 positions match TRBD2. CDR1 and CDR2 from the germline V gene are SGHRS and YFSETQ. Trimming at V came to 0 bases and at J to 2 bases, leaving 7 bases not matched to a gene. The CDR3 totals 17 residues. The CDR3, as DNA: TGCGCCAGCAGCTTGGAGGCTAGCGGGCCTACCTACAATGAGCAGTTCTTC. Amino acids: CASSLEASGPTYNEQFF.

The chain couples TRBV5-1 to TRBJ2-3; the D gene is possibly TRBD2 (6 bases). This CDR3 comprises 14 residues. The ends were cut back, 0 bases at V and 8 bases at J, with 13 bases in the middle. Per the germline V gene, CDR1 is SGHRS and CDR2 is YFSETQ. CDR3 nucleotide sequence: TGCGCCAGCAGCTTGGACGTGGGGGGAGTTACGCAGTATTTT. The encoded protein is CASSLDVGGVTQYF.

The chain recombines TRBV30 with TRBJ1-4; D unresolved. The germline gives CDR1 GTSNPN, CDR2 SVGIG (reference sequence). CDR3 length: 14 residues. Trimming pared 0 bases from V and 4 bases from J, leaving 9 bases between. CDR3 in amino acids: CAWSVGRYNEKLFF. In DNA form, the CDR3 reads TGTGCCTGGAGTGTCGGGCGGTATAATGAAAAACTGTTTTTT. The full variable domain, completed using reference TRBV30 and TRBJ1-4, is SQTIHQWPATLVQPVGSPLSLECTVEGTSNPNLYWYRQAAGRGLQLLFYSVGIGQISSEVPQNLSASRPQDRQFILSSKKLLLSDSGFYLCAWSVGRYNEKLFFGSGTQLSVL.

The chain uses TRBV9 and TRBJ1-1; D unresolved. This CDR3 contains 15 residues. V was trimmed by 4 bases and J by 7 bases, leaving 20 bases between them. Per germline, CDR1 SGDLS and CDR2 YYNGEE. CDR3 sequence (DNA): TGTGCCAGCAGCCCCGGTCGCGGGCAGGTGGGTGAAGCTTTCTTT. Translating it yields CASSPGRGQVGEAFF.

The CDR3 sequence: CATSREQGLYEQFF. In DNA form, the CDR3 reads TGTGCCACCAGCAGAGAGCAGGGCTTATATGAGCAGTTCTTC. The chain joins TRBV15 to TRBJ2-1, with D perhaps matching TRBD1 (5 bases). V dropped 0 bases and J dropped 8 bases, with 11 bases sitting between them. Germline-derived CDR1 and CDR2 are LNHNV and YYDKDF (reference sequence). This CDR3 is 14 amino acids long.

This clone occurred once. This chain links TRBV5-4 with TRBJ1-4, with D tentatively TRBD1 (5 bases). This CDR3 region has 15 residues. Germline values: CDR1 SGHNT, CDR2 YYREEE (reference sequence). The V end lost 1 base, the J end lost 12 bases, and 19 bases lay between the germline ends. The CDR3 spells CASSLSSVGRAELFF. In DNA form, the CDR3 reads TGTGCCAGCAGCTTGAGTTCTGTCGGCAGGGCTGAACTGTTTTTT.

The CDR3 DNA sequence: TGTGCCAGCAGCGTAGGTCGGGCTAGCGGGAGGGCCGGTAATGAGCAGTTCTTC. As protein: CASSVGRASGRAGNEQFF. The chain employs TRBV9 and TRBJ2-1; TRBD2 matches at 12 bases. The CDR3 loop spans 18 amino acids. The junction had 11 bases not matched to a gene; V was cut back by 0 bases and J by 7 bases. The V gene's germline CDR1 is SGDLS and CDR2 YYNGEE.

The chain is built from TRBV19 and TRBJ1-6; D is perhaps TRBD1 (5 bases). The germline V gene encodes CDR1 LNHDA and CDR2 SQIVND (reference sequence). V was clipped by 5 bases and J by 8 bases, with 16 bases between them. This CDR3 has 15 residues. The DNA of the CDR3 is TGTGCCAGTAGTCTTCCGGGAGGGACGGATTCACCCCTCCACTTT. It specifies CASSLPGGTDSPLHF.

Comments on this clone: Additional DNA sequences in this sample encode the identical CDR3. The chain carries TRBV9 and TRBJ2-1, with 8 nucleotides matching TRBD1. V lost 0 bases to trimming and J lost 4 bases; unmatched junction nucleotides: 3. Germline V gene lookup returns CDR1 SGDLS and CDR2 YYNGEE. The CDR3 loop spans 15 amino acids. The CDR3 loop reads CASSVGGQAYNEQFF. The CDR3 DNA reads as TGTGCCAGCAGCGTAGGGGGACAGGCTTACAATGAGCAGTTCTTC.

The chain recombines TRBV6-1 with TRBJ2-1; perhaps TRBD1 as D (5 bases). Trimming stripped 8 bases from V and 3 bases from J, with 8 bases between. Per germline, CDR1 MNHNS and CDR2 SASEGT. The CDR3 runs 12 residues. DNA for the CDR3: TGTGCCAGCGCCCAGGGCTACAATGAGCAGTTCTTC. Amino acid sequence: CASAQGYNEQFF.

Notes on this clone: Other DNA sequences of this sample code for an identical CDR3. The chain employs TRBV18 and TRBJ2-7; 8 nucleotides agree with TRBD1. The germline CDR1 and CDR2 sequences are KGHSH and LQKENI. Trimming at V came to 5 bases and at J to 4 bases, leaving 4 bases not matched to a gene. The CDR3 covers 13 residues. CDR3 residues: CASSGTGRYEQYF. The CDR3 nucleotides read TGTGCCAGCTCAGGGACAGGCCGGTACGAGCAGTACTTC. The whole variable domain, remainder taken from reference TRBV18 and TRBJ2-7, is NAGVMQNPRHLVRRRGQEARLRCSPMKGHSHVYWYRQLPEEGLKFMVYLQKENIIDESGMPKERFSAEFPKEGPSILRIQQVVRGDSAAYFCASSGTGRYEQYFGPGTRLTVT.

This clone came up once. The CDR3 spells CASSADSPLYEQYF. The DNA for the CDR3 is TGTGCCAGCAGCGCGGATTCACCGCTTTACGAGCAGTACTTC. This chain joins TRBV11-2 and TRBJ2-7; no firm D call. The CDR3 loop spans 14 amino acids. Germline V gene sequence: CDR1 SGHAT, CDR2 FQNNGV. Trimming stripped 5 bases from V and 4 bases from J, with 15 bases between.

J is TRBJ1-2 and V is TRBV7-9; perhaps TRBD1 as D (5 bases). CDR1 and CDR2 (germline): SEHNR, FQNEAQ (reference sequence). Trimming removed 1 base from V and 6 bases from J, with 12 bases in between. The CDR3 has 14 residues. CDR3 residues: CASSLDPGNNGYTF. CDR3 in DNA: TGTGCCAGCAGCTTAGACCCAGGGAACAATGGCTACACCTTC.

The rearrangement links TRBV30 to TRBJ1-6; D is unresolved. The CDR3 has 15 residues. The germline gives CDR1 GTSNPN, CDR2 SVGIG (reference sequence). The V gene lost 2 bases and the J gene lost 7 bases, with 15 bases spanning the gap. In nucleotides, the CDR3 is TGTGCCTGGAGTAAAAAGGACCGTCGAAATTCACCCCTCCACTTT. Amino acid sequence: CAWSKKDRRNSPLHF.

The chain combines TRBV9 with TRBJ1-2, with D tentatively TRBD1 (6 bases). This CDR3 comprises 14 residues. V was pared by 0 bases and J by 3 bases, with 9 bases between. Per germline, CDR1 SGDLS and CDR2 YYNGEE. The CDR3 region has the DNA TGTGCCAGCAGCGTAGGCAGGGGTTACTATGGCTACACCTTC. It translates to CASSVGRGYYGYTF.

This clone was recorded once. The V gene is TRBV5-1, the J gene TRBJ2-1, with D tentatively TRBD1 (6 bases). V lost 0 bases and J lost 0, with 10 bases in between. The CDR3 has 16 residues. The germline CDR1 and CDR2 sequences are SGHRS and YFSETQ. In DNA, the CDR3 is TGCGCCAGCAGCTTGGCCAGGGGTAGCTCCTACAATGAGCAGTTCTTC. Protein: CASSLARGSSYNEQFF.

The CDR3 loop reads CASTRNSNTEAFF. The CDR3, as DNA: TGTGCCAGCACCAGAAATTCGAACACTGAAGCTTTCTTT. The V gene is TRBV7-2, the J gene TRBJ1-1; D is undetermined. The V end was cut by 7 bases, the J end by 1 base, with 10 bases between. Germline lookup yields CDR1 SGHTA and CDR2 FQGNSA. The CDR3 totals 13 residues.

Note on this clone: This specimen includes other DNA sequences encoding the same CDR3. The rearrangement uses TRBV19 and TRBJ1-3; unclear D gene. CDR1 is LNHDA, CDR2 SQIVND, per germline (reference sequence). This CDR3 contains 13 residues. V dropped 11 bases and J dropped 0 bases, with 11 bases sitting between them. CDR3 DNA sequence: TGTGCCTCGAGGTCCAGCTCTGGAAACACCATATATTTT. Protein: CASRSSSGNTIYF.

A word on this clone: A far larger clone is just one base off, so this is likely a read error. The chain is built from TRBV30 and TRBJ1-1; the D gene is possibly TRBD1 (5 bases). The CDR3 sequence is 14 residues long. Germline assignment: CDR1 GTSNPN and CDR2 SVGIG (reference sequence). The CDR3 DNA follows: TGTGCCCGGAGTGTAACCGGGGGGAACACTGAAGCTTTCTTT. Translating gives CARSVTGGNTEAFF.